The 29 T cell receptor beta chains below come from one sample, sequenced in a study of shared clonotypes between healthy human individuals. The data were produced by immunoSEQ multiplex PCR, yet TCRdb's version contains in-frame clones alone and is incomplete. The repertoire holds about 870,000 clones, 80% to 95% seen once, with nearly 25% in the top ten. Terminally differentiated effector memory CD45RA+ cells were left out of the naive CD8 fraction, which was CD45RO-negative and positively selected for CCR7. Sequenced: naive CD8+ T cells sorted from blood. Receptors originate from a man aged 25-45 years in good health.

This clone was observed once. The chain couples TRBV4-3 to TRBJ2-7; no clear D. With 0 bases removed from V and 1 base from J, the gap between germline ends came to 25 bases. The germline gives CDR1 LGHNA, CDR2 YSLEER. The CDR3 contains 20 residues. As DNA, the CDR3 is TGCGCCAGCAGCCAAGATCCACAGCGTCCTACGAGCAGTATATCCTACGAGCAGTACTTC. Translation: CASSQDPQRPTSSISYEQYF.

The CDR3 spells CASSPGKPETQYF. CDR3 nucleotides: TGTGCCAGCAGTCCTGGTAAACCGGAGACCCAGTACTTC. The rearrangement joins TRBV6-5 to TRBJ2-5; D unresolved. Trimming stripped 5 bases from V and 5 bases from J, with 12 bases between. There are 13 residues in the CDR3. CDR1 and CDR2 from the germline V gene are MNHEY and SVGAGI.

The chain has TRBV4-1 and TRBJ2-5, with 8 nucleotides matching TRBD1. J gave up 3 bases and V 2 bases, and 8 bases lay outside the gene matches. The CDR3 is made up of 16 amino acids. Per the germline V gene, CDR1 is MGHRA and CDR2 is YSYEKL. The CDR3 here is CASSQSAGTGEETQYF. DNA of the CDR3: TGCGCCAGCAGCCAATCCGCCGGGACAGGCGAAGAGACCCAGTACTTC.

The chain joins TRBV14 to TRBJ2-5, with D possibly TRBD1 on 6 matching bases. Trimming left V 1 base short and J 0 bases short, with 12 bases between. The CDR3 loop spans 16 amino acids. Per germline, CDR1 SGHDN and CDR2 FVKESK. CDR3 sequence reads: CASSQVEGEYQETQYF. Written as DNA, the CDR3 is TGTGCCAGCAGCCAAGTCGAGGGGGAGTACCAAGAGACCCAGTACTTC. Full variable domain (remainder filled in from reference TRBV14 and TRBJ2-5): EAGVTQFPSHSVIEKGQTVTLRCDPISGHDNLYWYRRVMGKEIKFLLHFVKESKQDESGMPNNRFLAERTGGTYSTLKVQPAELEDSGVYFCASSQVEGEYQETQYFGPGTRLLVL.

CDR3 protein: CASSYVPTDRVGGQYF. As DNA, the CDR3 is TGTGCCAGCAGTTACGTCCCTACGGACAGGGTAGGAGGGCAGTACTTC. The chain links TRBV6-5 to TRBJ2-7, with 8 positions matching TRBD1. The V and J ends lost 2 bases and 9 bases, in that order; junction bases with no gene match: 15. CDR1 and CDR2 from the germline V gene are MNHEY and SVGAGI. The CDR3 contains 16 residues.

The CDR3 spells CASSFSIGPNKGETQYF. DNA of the CDR3: TGTGCCAGCAGCTTTTCTATAGGACCCAATAAGGGGGAGACCCAGTACTTC. The V gene is TRBV5-6, the J gene TRBJ2-5; TRBD1 might be the D (5 bases). Trimming removed 2 bases at V and 5 bases at J, with 22 bases between. The CDR3 is 17 amino acids. Per the germline V gene, CDR1 is SGHDT and CDR2 is YYEEEE.

The J gene is TRBJ2-3, the V gene TRBV27; D ambiguous. V gave up 4 bases and J gave up 1 base, with 6 bases separating them. Germline V gene data show CDR1 as MNHEY and CDR2 as SMNVEV (reference sequence). The length of the CDR3 is 13 residues. CDR3: CASSSGGTDTQYF. The CDR3 DNA follows: TGTGCCAGCAGTTCTGGCGGCACAGATACGCAGTATTTT.

V is TRBV9 and J is TRBJ2-7, with D perhaps TRBD1 (5 bases). Germline CDR1 SGDLS, CDR2 YYNGEE. V was cut by 3 bases and J by 2 bases, with 18 bases left in between. The CDR3 is 16 residues long. CDR3 sequence: CASSEGPVLQTYEQYF. The CDR3 DNA sequence: TGTGCCAGCAGCGAGGGGCCTGTACTTCAAACCTACGAGCAGTACTTC. Drawing the rest from reference TRBV9 and TRBJ2-7, the complete variable domain is DSGVTQTPKHLITATGQRVTLRCSPRSGDLSVYWYQQSLDQGLQFLIQYYNGEERAKGNILERFSAQQFPDLHSELNLSSLELGDSALYFCASSEGPVLQTYEQYFGPGTRLTVT.

This chain links TRBV7-9 with TRBJ2-7; D remains unclear. The CDR3 length is 13 residues. Between the trimmed V and J ends, which lost 4 bases and 5 bases, there was a span of 12 bases. CDR1 is SEHNR, CDR2 FQNEAQ, per germline (reference sequence). CDR3 in DNA: TGTGCCAGCAGCTCTACTGGAGATCACGAGCAGTACTTC. Its translation is CASSSTGDHEQYF.

The chain couples TRBV27 to TRBJ2-5, with D perhaps matching TRBD1 (7 bases). Germline V gives CDR1 MNHEY, CDR2 SMNVEV (reference sequence). The CDR3 spans 17 residues. Trimming removed 5 bases at V and 6 bases at J, with 25 bases between. CDR3: CASSPPWTGSAGKTQYF. The CDR3 DNA reads TGTGCCAGCAGTCCACCTTGGACAGGTTCCGCGGGGAAGACCCAGTACTTC.

J is TRBJ2-1 and V is TRBV7-9, with 8 bases that match TRBD1. The length of the CDR3 is 15 residues. Germline V lookup: CDR1 SEHNR, CDR2 FQNEAQ (reference sequence). V dropped 4 bases and J dropped 8; count of bases not matched to a gene: 10. CDR3 sequence reads: CASSYTGQGFDEQFF. CDR3 in DNA: TGTGCCAGCAGCTACACCGGACAGGGTTTTGATGAGCAGTTCTTC.

The V call is TRBV7-9, the J call TRBJ2-1; possibly TRBD1 for D (6 bases). Germline-derived CDR1 and CDR2 are SEHNR and FQNEAQ (reference sequence). The CDR3 runs 14 residues. Trimming removed 5 bases at V and 2 bases at J, with 10 bases between. The DNA of the CDR3 is TGTGCCAGCAGCGGACAGAGGGCCTACAATGAGCAGTTCTTC. Protein product: CASSGQRAYNEQFF.

The rearrangement joins TRBV5-1 to TRBJ2-1; the D gene is possibly TRBD2 (6 bases). The CDR3 has 15 residues. CDR1 and CDR2 (germline): SGHRS, YFSETQ. The V and J ends lost 2 bases and 14 bases respectively, with 23 bases between them. The CDR3 DNA reads TGCGCCAGCAGCTTCCGGAGTAGCGGACTTACCGGCGAGTTCTTC. It is translated as CASSFRSSGLTGEFF.

The V and J genes are TRBV27 and TRBJ2-2; D is unresolved. This CDR3 comprises 12 residues. The germline V gene encodes CDR1 MNHEY and CDR2 SMNVEV (reference sequence). Trimming stripped 7 bases from V and 7 bases from J, with 10 bases between. The CDR3 sequence: CASTSPRGELFF. CDR3 in DNA: TGTGCCAGCACTTCACCTCGCGGGGAGCTGTTTTTT.

CDR3 in DNA: TGTGCCATCAGTCCGCGACAGGGGCTGAACACTGAAGCTTTCTTT. This encodes CAISPRQGLNTEAFF. The chain links TRBV10-3 to TRBJ1-1; 8 bases fit TRBD1. Germline V gene data show CDR1 as ENHRY and CDR2 as SYGVKD. Trimming removed 5 bases from V and 0 bases from J; junction bases left unmatched: 5. The length of the CDR3 is 15 residues.

The CDR3 DNA is TGTGCCAGCAGCACCCCCCCATCTAGCGGGACTACGGGCAATGAGCAGTTCTTC. It codes for CASSTPPSSGTTGNEQFF. The chain carries TRBV7-9 and TRBJ2-1; 9 nucleotides align to TRBD2. Germline V gene sequence: CDR1 SEHNR, CDR2 FQNEAQ (reference sequence). With V trimmed by 5 bases and J by 6 bases, 17 bases remained unmatched. The CDR3 covers 18 residues.

This clone was seen a single time. V usage is TRBV11-2 and J usage is TRBJ2-3; tentatively, D is TRBD1 or TRBD2 (5 bases each). The CDR3 spans 15 residues. V lost 2 bases, J lost 4 bases, and 13 bases lay in between. In germline, CDR1 is SGHAT, CDR2 FQNNGV. The CDR3 is CASSLLYRDADTQYF. CDR3 coding DNA: TGTGCCAGCAGCTTACTTTATAGGGACGCAGATACGCAGTATTTT. Full variable domain (outside the CDR3, taken from reference TRBV11-2 and TRBJ2-3): EAGVAQSPRYKIIEKRQSVAFWCNPISGHATLYWYQQILGQGPKLLIQFQNNGVVDDSQLPKDRFSAERLKGVDSTLKIQPAKLEDSAVYLCASSLLYRDADTQYFGPGTRLTVL.

The V call is TRBV4-1, the J call TRBJ2-7, with D perhaps TRBD1 or TRBD2 (5 bases each). The germline V gene encodes CDR1 MGHRA and CDR2 YSYEKL. V lost 6 bases and J 2 bases, leaving 17 bases between the germline ends. The CDR3 loop spans 15 amino acids. The CDR3 coding sequence is TGCGCCAGCAGTATCGCTCTGGGGACCACCTACGAGCAGTACTTC. It translates to CASSIALGTTYEQYF.

This clone has only one observation. The chain couples TRBV27 to TRBJ2-1; D might be TRBD2 (6 bases). The V and J ends lost 6 bases and 14 bases respectively, with 23 bases between them. Germline V gene lookup returns CDR1 MNHEY and CDR2 SMNVEV (reference sequence). The CDR3 is 14 residues long. The CDR3 DNA reads as TGTGCCAGCAGGATGCGGGGTCCCGCGGGATGGGAGTTCTTC. This codes for CASRMRGPAGWEFF.

The chain employs TRBV7-9 and TRBJ2-7; 8 bases are shared with TRBD2. The CDR3 length is 14 residues. Unmatched junction bases numbered 6, after V lost 5 bases and J lost 3 bases. In germline, CDR1 is SEHNR, CDR2 FQNEAQ (reference sequence). CDR3 nucleotide sequence: TGTGCCAGCAGCCTAGGGACTAGGGTCTACGAGCAGTACTTC. Translated: CASSLGTRVYEQYF.

The chain couples TRBV12-5 to TRBJ1-1; D is undetermined. From germline, CDR1 is LGHNT and CDR2 FRNRAP. CDR3 length: 13 residues. Trimming took 4 bases from V and 6 from J, leaving 12 bases between them. The CDR3: CASGSSDGSEAFF. In nucleotides, the CDR3 is TGTGCTAGTGGTTCCTCGGACGGCTCTGAAGCTTTCTTT.

The chain joins TRBV30 to TRBJ2-7; 8 bases are a match to TRBD1. This CDR3 has 15 amino acids. From germline, CDR1 is GTSNPN and CDR2 SVGIG (reference sequence). J lost 2 bases, V lost 2 bases, and 8 bases had no gene match. The CDR3 is CAWSPNRGKTYEQYF. In DNA form, the CDR3 reads TGTGCCTGGAGTCCGAACAGGGGGAAAACCTACGAGCAGTACTTC.

As regards this clone: A much larger clone differs by one base, so this may be a read error. The gene calls are TRBV6-6 and TRBJ2-1; 8 bases align to TRBD2. V lost 0 bases, J lost 0 bases, and 1 base stayed unmatched. Per germline, CDR1 MNHNY and CDR2 SVGAGI (reference sequence). The CDR3 extends over 16 amino acids. The CDR3 loop is CASSYSSGSSYNEQFF. The CDR3 DNA follows: TGTGCCAGCAGTTACTCGAGCGGGAGCTCCTACAATGAGCAGTTCTTC.

This chain links TRBV28 with TRBJ1-1, with TRBD1 identical over 8 bases. Losses at the gene ends were 6 bases for V and 5 bases for J; bases not matched to a gene: 8. This CDR3 has 14 amino acids. The germline CDR1 and CDR2 sequences are MDHEN and SYDVKM. The CDR3 nucleotides are TGTGCCAGCAGGTTGGGGACAGGACCTACTGAAGCTTTCTTT. Residues: CASRLGTGPTEAFF.

The chain combines TRBV2 with TRBJ2-1, with a weak D call TRBD1 (5 bases). Germline loops: CDR1 SNHLY, CDR2 FYNNEI. The CDR3 totals 14 residues. Trimming took off 4 bases at V and 4 bases at J, with 11 bases between the two ends. Written as DNA, the CDR3 is TGTGCCAGCAGTGGGGGCTGGACGTACAATGAGCAGTTCTTC. This encodes CASSGGWTYNEQFF.

Written as DNA, the CDR3 is TGTGCCAGCAGTGTGAGCGGGAGAAACTACGAGCAGTACTTC. This sequence encodes CASSVSGRNYEQYF. The V call is TRBV28, the J call TRBJ2-7; 8 bases align to TRBD2. V gave up 5 bases and J gave up 3 bases; unmatched junction bases: 6. The length of the CDR3 is 14 residues. Germline CDR1 and CDR2: MDHEN and SYDVKM.

The CDR3 loop reads CASSLTWENTEAFF. CDR3 sequence (DNA): TGCGCCAGCAGCTTGACTTGGGAGAACACTGAAGCTTTCTTT. The V call is TRBV5-1, the J call TRBJ1-1, with D uncertain. V shed 1 base and J shed 1 base, with 8 bases lying between them. This CDR3 spans 14 amino acids. The germline gives CDR1 SGHRS, CDR2 YFSETQ.

The rearrangement joins TRBV28 to TRBJ2-7; unclear D gene. Trimming took off 3 bases at V and 4 bases at J, with 7 bases between the two ends. The CDR3 covers 12 residues. Germline CDR1 is MDHEN and CDR2 is SYDVKM. The CDR3 sequence: CASSFFLYEQYF. For the CDR3, the DNA is TGTGCCAGCAGTTTTTTTCTGTACGAGCAGTACTTC.

The chain uses TRBV10-3 and TRBJ2-7, with a tentative D call TRBD2 (5 bases). V shed 0 bases and J shed 4 bases, with 13 bases lying between them. This CDR3 region has 15 residues. Per the germline V gene, CDR1 is ENHRY and CDR2 is SYGVKD. CDR3 protein: CAISESEVPRYEQYF. CDR3 nucleotide sequence: TGTGCCATCAGTGAGTCGGAGGTTCCTCGATACGAGCAGTACTTC.